The 21 T cell receptor beta chains given below trace back to one sample, sequenced in a study of cytomegalovirus exposure and HLA in healthy donors. The PCR contained 60 Vbeta and 13 Jbeta primers. Profiling relied on immunoSEQ multiplex PCR, and the TCRdb table lists in-frame clones only, not all of them. In the table there are nearly 110,000 clones, about 70% of which are singletons. The sample consisted of PBMCs. The source is a boy aged 5-17 years in good health and CMV-seronegative.

This chain's CDR3 is CASSINIFTEAFF. The CDR3 nucleotides are TGTGCCAGTAGTATCAACATCTTCACTGAAGCTTTCTTT. The rearrangement joins TRBV19 to TRBJ1-1; D remains ambiguous. V lost 3 bases, J lost 4 bases, and 9 bases lay in between. The CDR3 is 13 residues long. Germline CDR1 reads LNHDA; CDR2 reads SQIVND (reference sequence).

The chain uses TRBV5-4 and TRBJ1-3; D unclear. V lost 0 bases, J lost 0 bases, and 10 bases lay in between. CDR3 length: 16 amino acids. CDR1 SGHNT and CDR2 YYREEE come from the germline V gene (reference sequence). CDR3 nucleotides: TGTGCCAGCAGCTTGGGGCCCGAGGGCTCTGGAAACACCATATATTTT. As protein: CASSLGPEGSGNTIYF. Together with reference TRBV5-4 and TRBJ1-3, the CDR3 gives the full variable domain: ETGVTQSPTHLIKTRGQQVTLRCSSQSGHNTVSWYQQALGQGPQFIFQYYREEENGRGNFPPRFSGLQFPNYSSELNVNALELDDSALYLCASSLGPEGSGNTIYFGEGSWLTVV.

The rearrangement joins TRBV5-4 to TRBJ2-5; TRBD2 agrees at 12 bases. This CDR3 spans 15 amino acids. Trimming removed 4 bases from V and 4 bases from J; junction bases left unmatched: 5. Per the germline V gene, CDR1 is SGHNT and CDR2 is YYREEE (reference sequence). CDR3 residues: CASSPSGGAGETQYF. As DNA, the CDR3 is TGTGCCAGCAGCCCTAGCGGGGGGGCGGGAGAGACCCAGTACTTC.

This clone was recorded a few times. In nucleotides, the CDR3 is TGTGCCAGCAGCTTAGCACAGGGGGGATCCTACGAGCAGTACTTC. Translated: CASSLAQGGSYEQYF. The chain couples TRBV5-6 to TRBJ2-7; 8 nucleotides match TRBD1. This CDR3 spans 15 amino acids. With V trimmed by 2 bases and J by 1 base, 5 bases remained unmatched. Germline-derived CDR1 and CDR2 are SGHDT and YYEEEE.

This chain links TRBV25-1 with TRBJ2-1; a weak D match, TRBD2 (5 bases). Trimming took 0 bases from V and 7 from J, leaving 13 bases between them. Germline V CDR1 and CDR2: MGHDK, SYGVNS. The CDR3 extends over 15 amino acids. As DNA, the CDR3 is TGTGCCAGCAGTGAATACCGAGGGCTTGAAAATGAGCAGTTCTTC. Translation: CASSEYRGLENEQFF.

The chain carries TRBV18 and TRBJ1-2; D is perhaps TRBD1 (5 bases). Trimming stripped 2 bases from V and 7 bases from J, with 17 bases between. The CDR3 covers 15 residues. The germline V gene has CDR1 KGHSH and CDR2 LQKENI. This CDR3 is CASSPAQGLLVGYTF. CDR3 sequence (DNA): TGTGCCAGCTCACCAGCCCAGGGCTTACTGGTTGGCTACACCTTC.

The chain recombines TRBV4-2 with TRBJ2-1, with TRBD2 matching 7 bases. Trimming removed 1 base from V and 6 bases from J; junction bases left unmatched: 3. This CDR3 contains 14 residues. Per germline, CDR1 LGHNA and CDR2 YNFKEQ. CDR3 nucleotide sequence: TGTGCCAGCAGCCAAGTTTCGGGGGGCAATGAGCAGTTCTTC. Its translation: CASSQVSGGNEQFF.

The gene calls are TRBV11-3 and TRBJ1-5; a possible D gene is TRBD1 (5 bases). The ends were cut back, 0 bases at V and 3 bases at J, with 12 bases in the middle. The CDR3 runs 16 residues. Germline V gene data show CDR1 as SGHNT and CDR2 as YENEEA. This CDR3 is CASSLDFQGPNQPQHF. Written as DNA, the CDR3 is TGTGCCAGCAGCTTAGATTTCCAGGGCCCCAATCAGCCCCAGCATTTT.

In nucleotides, the CDR3 is TGTGCCAGCAGCCCGGACAATCTTATTATGGTTTCACCCCTCCACTTT. Its protein is CASSPDNLIMVSPLHF. This chain uses TRBV7-9 with TRBJ1-6, with D perhaps matching TRBD1 (5 bases). The CDR3 loop spans 16 amino acids. V dropped 5 bases and J dropped 9 bases, with 20 bases sitting between them. CDR1 and CDR2 from the germline V gene are SEHNR and FQNEAQ (reference sequence). Using reference TRBV7-9 and TRBJ1-6 for the parts outside the CDR3, the full variable domain is DTGVSQNPRHKITKRGQNVTFRCDPISEHNRLYWYRQTLGQGPEFLTYFQNEAQLEKSRLLSDRFSAERPKGSFSTLEIQRTEQGDSAMYLCASSPDNLIMVSPLHFGNGTRLTVT.

This chain joins TRBV2 and TRBJ1-2; 7 bases fit TRBD1. From germline, CDR1 is SNHLY and CDR2 FYNNEI. The CDR3 length is 15 residues. With 4 bases clipped from V and 8 bases from J, the junction kept 13 bases outside the gene matches. The CDR3 nucleotides are TGTGCCAGCAGTGGACAGGGCCGCCAAACTTGGGGCTACACCTTC. Translated, it gives CASSGQGRQTWGYTF.

In this sample, this clone turned up a few times. This chain uses TRBV27 with TRBJ1-4; D is perhaps TRBD1 (6 bases). The CDR3 has 17 amino acids. The V and J ends lost 9 bases and 5 bases respectively, with 25 bases between them. The germline gives CDR1 MNHEY, CDR2 SMNVEV (reference sequence). The CDR3 DNA reads as TGTGCCAGTAGAAGTTATCCAGGGTTAGGGGGAAATGAAAAACTGTTTTTT. Translated, it gives CASRSYPGLGGNEKLFF.

The chain recombines TRBV28 with TRBJ1-2, with D possibly being TRBD1 (6 bases). Trimming took 7 bases from V and 8 from J, leaving 17 bases between them. From germline, CDR1 is MDHEN and CDR2 SYDVKM. The CDR3 is 13 amino acids. The CDR3 region has the DNA TGTGCCAGCATGGAGGACAGTAAGTACGGCTACACCTTC. Its protein product is CASMEDSKYGYTF.

Comment on this clone: No DNA is shown, since the ends of the CDR3 on it are uncertain; the CDR3 is the one TCRdb lists. The chain combines TRBV21-1 with TRBJ2-7; the tabulated D call, TRBD1, remains unverified against the DNA. TRBV21-1 is listed as a pseudogene. The CDR3 adds up to 17 amino acids, both ends counted. This chain's CDR3 is CASSKVWGQGSSYEQYF.

The rearrangement uses TRBV4-3 and TRBJ2-3; unclear D gene. Germline V gives CDR1 LGHNA, CDR2 YSLEER. V was trimmed by 1 base and J by 1 base, leaving 9 bases between them. The CDR3 is 15 amino acids. Here the CDR3 reads CASSQGPLGTDTQYF. The CDR3 DNA is TGCGCCAGCAGCCAAGGTCCTCTCGGCACAGATACGCAGTATTTT.

The chain has TRBV5-6 and TRBJ1-1; TRBD1 matches 10 bases. Germline V gives CDR1 SGHDT, CDR2 YYEEEE. Unmatched junction bases numbered 7, after V lost 1 base and J lost 1 base. The CDR3 totals 17 residues. As DNA, the CDR3 is TGTGCCAGCAGCTTGTTGGGGACAGGGGTGAGGAACACTGAAGCTTTCTTT. It translates to CASSLLGTGVRNTEAFF.

The V call is TRBV11-2, the J call TRBJ1-1; D gene unclear. Germline V lookup: CDR1 SGHAT, CDR2 FQNNGV. This CDR3 has 20 amino acids. Trimming removed 0 bases from V and 2 bases from J, with 25 bases in between. The chain's CDR3 is CASSLDRTIGKRWENTEAFF. For the CDR3, the DNA is TGTGCCAGCAGCTTAGATCGAACGATCGGGAAGAGGTGGGAAAACACTGAAGCTTTCTTT.

The chain employs TRBV5-1 and TRBJ2-7; 10 bases are a match to TRBD2. Trimming at V came to 8 bases and at J to 5 bases, leaving 13 bases not matched to a gene. There are 15 residues in the CDR3. Germline values: CDR1 SGHRS, CDR2 YFSETQ. CDR3 sequence (DNA): TGCGCCAGTCGGGGGCTAGCGGGAGCTTTCGACGAGCAGTACTTC. Its protein product is CASRGLAGAFDEQYF.

This clone was recorded once. V is TRBV7-7 and J is TRBJ2-6; D gene uncertain. Trimming removed 8 bases at V and 2 bases at J, with 7 bases between. The germline gives CDR1 SSHAT, CDR2 FNYEAQ (reference sequence). This CDR3 region has 13 residues. This CDR3 is CASRLPGANVLTF. The DNA of the CDR3 is TGTGCCAGCCGGTTGCCTGGGGCCAACGTCCTGACTTTC. Combining the CDR3 with reference TRBV7-7 and TRBJ2-6 gives the whole variable domain GAGVSQSPRYKVTKRGQDVTLRCDPISSHATLYWYQQALGQGPEFLTYFNYEAQPDKSGLPSDRFSAERPEGSISTLTIQRTEQRDSAMYRCASRLPGANVLTFGAGSRLTVL.

CDR3 bases: TGCGCCAGCAGCCATTTCTGGACAGGGGAAGAGACCCAGTACTTC. It translates to CASSHFWTGEETQYF. This chain connects TRBV4-1 to TRBJ2-5; 9 bases are a match to TRBD1. Germline CDR1 and CDR2: MGHRA and YSYEKL. CDR3 length equals 15 residues. V trimming: 3 bases; J trimming: 3 bases; junction bases outside the gene matches: 5.

J is TRBJ2-5 and V is TRBV7-8, with TRBD2 identical over 9 bases. J gave up 5 bases and V 4 bases, and 5 bases lay outside the gene matches. Germline CDR1 reads SGHVS; CDR2 reads FQNEAQ. The CDR3 is made up of 14 amino acids. The CDR3 DNA sequence: TGTGCCAGCAGCTACGTGGCGGGAGGGGAGACCCAGTACTTC. It encodes CASSYVAGGETQYF.

The V and J genes are TRBV2 and TRBJ1-1, with D hard to call. Germline V lookup: CDR1 SNHLY, CDR2 FYNNEI. This CDR3 comprises 13 residues. Trimming took off 7 bases at V and 5 bases at J, with 14 bases between the two ends. The CDR3 bases are TGTGCCAGCACTCTGGTCCCGAGGACTGAAGCTTTCTTT. It yields the protein CASTLVPRTEAFF.